The 20 T cell receptor beta chains below all came from one sample that was sequenced in a study of cytomegalovirus exposure and HLA in healthy donors. The PCR made use of 60 Vbeta and 13 Jbeta primers. The repertoire was sequenced with immunoSEQ multiplex PCR; TCRdb's copy has only in-frame clones and lacks some. This sample has fewer than 150,000 clones, with around 75% found just once. Sequenced sample: PBMCs. These receptors all stem from a man aged 40-50 years in good health and CMV-seronegative.

This clone has a handful of counts. The genes are TRBV10-3 and TRBJ2-7; 10 nucleotides agree with TRBD2. CDR1 and CDR2 (germline): ENHRY, SYGVKD. With 3 bases clipped from V and 5 bases from J, the junction kept 10 bases outside the gene matches. The CDR3 length is 16 residues. CDR3 sequence (DNA): TGTGCCATCAGTGATTTGAGGACTAGCGGCACCAACGAGCAGTACTTC. This sequence encodes CAISDLRTSGTNEQYF.

This chain links TRBV7-3 with TRBJ1-1; the match to TRBD1 covers 7 bases. Germline loops: CDR1 SGHTA, CDR2 FQGTGA. CDR3 length equals 15 residues. J was trimmed by 4 bases and V by 5 bases; bases with no gene match: 10. The CDR3 here is CASSLLGQAGTEAFF. DNA of the CDR3: TGTGCCAGCAGCCTCCTAGGACAGGCGGGCACTGAAGCTTTCTTT.

This clone occurred once. This chain joins TRBV5-1 and TRBJ1-1; 11 nucleotides align to TRBD1. The CDR3 sequence is 15 residues long. Trimming removed 3 bases from V and 1 base from J; junction bases left unmatched: 2. Per the germline V gene, CDR1 is SGHRS and CDR2 is YFSETQ. CDR3: CASSSGQGANTEAFF. Here the CDR3 DNA reads TGCGCCAGCAGCTCCGGACAGGGGGCGAACACTGAAGCTTTCTTT.

This rearrangement joins TRBV6-5 to TRBJ2-7; 7 positions match TRBD1. Germline-derived CDR1 and CDR2 are MNHEY and SVGAGI. The CDR3 is made up of 15 amino acids. The J segment lost 4 bases and the V segment lost 2 bases, leaving 8 bases of the junction unmatched. This chain's CDR3 is CASSYPGAGGYEQYF. The CDR3 nucleotides are TGTGCCAGCAGTTACCCTGGGGCAGGGGGTTACGAGCAGTACTTC.

This sequence joins TRBV7-2 and TRBJ2-5, with 8 bases fitting TRBD1. Germline CDR1 SGHTA, CDR2 FQGNSA. The junction had 4 bases not matched to a gene; V was cut back by 5 bases and J by 2 bases. This CDR3 region has 14 residues. This CDR3 is CASSPWTGQETQYF. The CDR3 DNA reads TGTGCCAGCAGCCCTTGGACAGGGCAAGAGACCCAGTACTTC.

J is TRBJ2-5 and V is TRBV6-6; D is unresolved. Germline CDR1 and CDR2: MNHNY and SVGAGI (reference sequence). CDR3 length: 13 residues. V was pared by 2 bases and J by 4 bases, with 8 bases between. Here the CDR3 reads CASSYGHGETQYF. Here the CDR3 DNA reads TGTGCCAGCAGTTACGGTCACGGAGAGACCCAGTACTTC.

DNA of the CDR3: TGTGCCAGCAGCTTGACGGGAGGGGGGGAGACCCAGTACTTC. Translated: CASSLTGGGETQYF. The chain combines TRBV13 with TRBJ2-5, with 8 bases identical to TRBD2. The CDR3 has 14 residues. Germline V gene lookup returns CDR1 PRHDT and CDR2 FYEKMQ (reference sequence). Germline trimming cut 3 bases from V and 5 bases from J; bases unmatched to any gene: 5.

The genes are TRBV2 and TRBJ2-3, with 8 bases fitting TRBD1. The CDR3 runs to 15 residues. CDR1 is SNHLY and CDR2 is FYNNEI in the germline V gene. Trimming cost V 7 bases and J 4 bases; bases outside gene matches: 10. CDR3 sequence reads: CASTFIDRGPDTQYF. DNA for the CDR3: TGTGCCAGCACCTTCATAGACAGGGGCCCAGATACGCAGTATTTT.

V is TRBV27 and J is TRBJ2-3; 7 bases align to TRBD2. CDR1 and CDR2 (germline): MNHEY, SMNVEV (reference sequence). The CDR3 loop spans 19 amino acids. The trim removed 2 bases at V and 2 bases at J, leaving 16 bases unmatched. The CDR3 sequence is CASSLSGVHKSILTDTQYF. In nucleotides, the CDR3 is TGTGCCAGCAGTTTAAGCGGGGTCCACAAATCTATCCTCACAGATACGCAGTATTTT.

This clone appeared once. The chain carries TRBV2 and TRBJ1-1, with 10 bases matching TRBD1. Germline V CDR1 and CDR2: SNHLY, FYNNEI. The V segment lost 4 bases and the J segment 2 bases; nucleotides outside the gene matches: 1. This CDR3 spans 14 amino acids. The CDR3 sequence is CASSGQGANTEAFF. Written as DNA, the CDR3 is TGTGCCAGCAGTGGACAGGGGGCAAACACTGAAGCTTTCTTT.

This clone was counted a single time. The chain has TRBV5-1 and TRBJ2-5; 7 nucleotides line up with TRBD1. CDR3 length equals 15 residues. V lost 4 bases to trimming and J lost 5 bases; unmatched junction nucleotides: 11. The germline gives CDR1 SGHRS, CDR2 YFSETQ. The CDR3 loop is CASSTGTVRQETQYF. The CDR3 coding sequence is TGCGCCAGCAGCACGGGGACAGTAAGGCAGGAGACCCAGTACTTC. The whole variable domain, filled in from reference TRBV5-1 and TRBJ2-5, reads KAGVTQTPRYLIKTRGQQVTLSCSPISGHRSVSWYQQTPGQGLQFLFEYFSETQRNKGNFPGRFSGRQFSNSRSEMNVSTLELGDSALYLCASSTGTVRQETQYFGPGTRLLVL.

The chain links TRBV10-3 to TRBJ2-7; TRBD2 aligns across 9 bases. The CDR3 totals 13 residues. The junction had 2 bases not matched to a gene; V was cut back by 5 bases and J by 3 bases. Looked up from germline, CDR1 is ENHRY and CDR2 is SYGVKD. The CDR3 protein is CAISSTSGYEQYF. DNA of the CDR3: TGTGCCATCAGTTCGACTAGCGGCTACGAGCAGTACTTC.

The rearrangement links TRBV29-1 to TRBJ2-7; possible D gene TRBD1, 6 bases. This CDR3 has 13 amino acids. The V end was cut by 7 bases, the J end by 4 bases, with 17 bases between. Germline-derived CDR1 and CDR2 are SQVTM and ANQGSEA. This CDR3 is CSAHLTGRYEQYF. The DNA of the CDR3 is TGCAGCGCCCACCTGACAGGCCGATACGAGCAGTACTTC.

The chain joins TRBV4-3 to TRBJ2-4; D not certain. The CDR3 extends over 16 amino acids. Between the trimmed V and J ends, which lost 0 bases and 0 bases, there was a span of 9 bases. Germline CDR1 reads LGHNA; CDR2 reads YSLEER. CDR3 bases: TGCGCCAGCAGCCAAGAGACCGCTAGAGCCAAAAACATTCAGTACTTC. It specifies CASSQETARAKNIQYF.

Only one count was recorded for this clone. The chain links TRBV5-1 to TRBJ2-6, with D perhaps matching TRBD1 (6 bases). This CDR3 contains 17 residues. Trimming removed 0 bases at V and 2 bases at J, with 12 bases between. Germline V gene lookup returns CDR1 SGHRS and CDR2 YFSETQ. The CDR3 DNA sequence: TGCGCCAGCAGCTTGGGTCCGTCAGGGGCTGGGGCCAACGTCCTGACTTTC. Protein sequence: CASSLGPSGAGANVLTF.

V usage is TRBV29-1 and J usage is TRBJ1-2; 10 bases are shared with TRBD1. V lost 5 bases to trimming and J lost 0 bases; unmatched junction nucleotides: 9. CDR3 length: 16 amino acids. Germline assignment: CDR1 SQVTM and CDR2 ANQGSEA. Here the CDR3 DNA reads TGCAGCGTTCCGAAGGGGGACAGGGGAGCTAACTATGGCTACACCTTC. It specifies CSVPKGDRGANYGYTF.

This chain uses TRBV7-9 with TRBJ2-7; 7 positions match TRBD1. The germline gives CDR1 SEHNR, CDR2 FQNEAQ (reference sequence). V shed 5 bases and J 2 bases; nucleotides not matched to a gene: 12. The CDR3 consists of 16 residues. The CDR3 sequence: CASSPRQGTTAYEQYF. CDR3 coding DNA: TGTGCCAGCAGCCCAAGACAGGGTACCACTGCCTACGAGCAGTACTTC.

This clone was recorded once. The genes are TRBV7-9 and TRBJ1-5; 7 bases match TRBD1. The length of the CDR3 is 17 residues. The trim removed 1 base at V and 2 bases at J, leaving 8 bases unmatched. CDR1 SEHNR and CDR2 FQNEAQ come from the germline V gene (reference sequence). The CDR3 region has the DNA TGTGCCAGCAGCTTAGATCAGGGGGGTCGCGGCAATCAGCCCCAGCATTTT. Its translation: CASSLDQGGRGNQPQHF. Together with reference TRBV7-9 and TRBJ1-5, the CDR3 gives the full variable domain: DTGVSQNPRHKITKRGQNVTFRCDPISEHNRLYWYRQTLGQGPEFLTYFQNEAQLEKSRLLSDRFSAERPKGSFSTLEIQRTEQGDSAMYLCASSLDQGGRGNQPQHFGDGTRLSIL.

The chain joins TRBV12-5 to TRBJ1-1, with D possibly TRBD1 on 6 matching bases. CDR1 LGHNT and CDR2 FRNRAP come from the germline V gene. This CDR3 spans 13 amino acids. The V gene lost 6 bases and the J gene lost 4 bases, with 12 bases spanning the gap. The CDR3 nucleotides read TGTGCTAGTGGCCTACAGGGAATCACTGAAGCTTTCTTT. Amino acids: CASGLQGITEAFF.

This chain connects TRBV5-1 to TRBJ2-3; 8 nucleotides align to TRBD2. Germline V gene lookup returns CDR1 SGHRS and CDR2 YFSETQ. The CDR3 loop spans 18 amino acids. V lost 5 bases, J lost 0 bases, and 14 bases stayed unmatched. The CDR3 reads CASRSKEPKRGSTDTQYF. CDR3 nucleotides: TGCGCCAGCAGATCCAAGGAACCCAAGCGGGGGAGCACAGATACGCAGTATTTT.